The source of this TCR beta chain is a study of OX40 agonist ivuxolimab in advanced cancers. Overall study context: The patients received agonistic anti-OX40 (CD134) antibody ivuxolimab. The mean age was roughly 60 years, ranging from 23 to 79, with about 87% of participants male. Of the participants, roughly 40% had some prior anti-PD-1, anti-PD-L1 or anti-CTLA-4 therapy, which was allowed.

Method: immunoSEQ multiplex PCR; TCRdb's copy keeps in-frame clones and lacks some. The sample records fewer than 70,000 clones, 70% to 90% being singletons. The V segment lost 1 base and the J segment 4 bases; nucleotides outside the gene matches: 2. CDR1 MNHNS and CDR2 SASEGT come from the germline V gene. This CDR3 spans 14 amino acids. The specimen was CD4+ or CD8+ T cells sorted from blood, collected in a trial of the OX40 agonist ivuxolimab. The V call is TRBV6-1, the J call TRBJ2-3; TRBD1 matches at 7 bases. The source is an adult with an advanced solid tumor such as melanoma, head and neck, liver or kidney cancer. The CDR3 region is CASSEGQGSDTQYF. CDR3 in DNA: TGTGCCAGCAGTGAAGGACAGGGTTCAGATACGCAGTATTTT.